A single sample is the source of the 21 T cell receptor beta chains below, sequenced in a study of blood T cell repertoires in COVID-19. The data were produced by immunoSEQ multiplex PCR, yet TCRdb's version contains in-frame clones alone and is incomplete. The table records approximately 490,000 clones, around 90% of them present only once. The material sequenced was PBMCs or T cells enriched from blood (not recorded which). These receptor sequences come from a woman between 18 and 29 years old who had recovered from COVID-19.

This clone was counted only a few times. The chain carries TRBV6-5 and TRBJ1-2, with TRBD1 as a possible D gene (5 bases). Trimming removed 6 bases from V and 5 bases from J, with 10 bases in between. The CDR3 totals 12 residues. Germline-derived CDR1 and CDR2 are MNHEY and SVGAGI. This CDR3 reads CASRSGWYGYTF. Here the CDR3 DNA reads TGTGCCAGCAGGTCAGGGTGGTATGGCTACACCTTC.

V is TRBV5-1 and J is TRBJ1-2, with 7 bases fitting TRBD1. The CDR3 has 14 residues. Germline assignment: CDR1 SGHRS and CDR2 YFSETQ. V lost 5 bases, J lost 8 bases, and 12 bases stayed unmatched. The DNA for the CDR3 is TGCGCCAGCAGGACAGGGCCCGTCGTCCCCGGCTACACCTTC. Translating it yields CASRTGPVVPGYTF.

This chain joins TRBV30 and TRBJ1-2; D gene unclear. Germline CDR1 GTSNPN, CDR2 SVGIG (reference sequence). CDR3 length equals 12 residues. The ends were cut back, 0 bases at V and 7 bases at J, with 9 bases in the middle. The CDR3 sequence: CAWSVSRGGYTF. CDR3 DNA: TGTGCCTGGAGTGTGTCGAGAGGTGGCTACACCTTC.

The chain is built from TRBV7-9 and TRBJ1-3, with 7 bases lining up with TRBD1. Germline trimming cut 0 bases from V and 0 bases from J; bases unmatched to any gene: 5. The germline gives CDR1 SEHNR, CDR2 FQNEAQ (reference sequence). There are 17 residues in the CDR3. CDR3 in amino acids: CASSLAGTAYSGNTIYF. In DNA, the CDR3 is TGTGCCAGCAGCTTAGCCGGGACAGCGTACTCTGGAAACACCATATATTTT.

The V and J genes are TRBV19 and TRBJ1-4; D may be TRBD1 (6 bases). Trimming stripped 7 bases from V and 6 bases from J, with 18 bases between. This CDR3 is built from 15 residues. The germline V gene has CDR1 LNHDA and CDR2 SQIVND (reference sequence). CDR3 DNA: TGTGCCAGTACCCCCAGCAGGGGAAAGGATGAAAAACTGTTTTTT. It is translated as CASTPSRGKDEKLFF.

The chain has TRBV29-1 and TRBJ1-1; D not resolved. V shed 6 bases and J shed 1 base, with 12 bases lying between them. This CDR3 contains 13 residues. The germline V gene has CDR1 SQVTM and CDR2 ANQGSEA. Here the CDR3 DNA reads TGCAGCGTAGTTAGATTCACGAACACTGAAGCTTTCTTT. It translates to CSVVRFTNTEAFF.

The genes are TRBV5-1 and TRBJ2-7, with a weak D call TRBD2 (6 bases). The length of the CDR3 is 12 residues. CDR1 is SGHRS and CDR2 is YFSETQ in the germline V gene. V was cut by 5 bases and J by 5 bases, with 11 bases left in between. The CDR3 DNA sequence: TGCGCCAGCAGAAGCAGGGAGGACGAGCAGTACTTC. Translation gives CASRSREDEQYF.

This clone appeared many times. V usage is TRBV23-1 and J usage is TRBJ2-7; 8 bases match TRBD1. TRBV23-1 is labeled an ORF, and its function is uncertain. The CDR3 has 13 amino acids. V shed 8 bases and J 5 bases; nucleotides not matched to a gene: 8. The CDR3, as DNA: TGCGCCAGCGACGACAGGGGTAACGACGAGCAGTACTTC. As protein: CASDDRGNDEQYF.

This rearrangement joins TRBV6-5 to TRBJ2-1; tentatively, D is TRBD1 (6 bases). The CDR3 covers 14 residues. Germline V lookup: CDR1 MNHEY, CDR2 SVGAGI. Trimming removed 6 bases at V and 6 bases at J, with 15 bases between. The CDR3 DNA follows: TGTGCCAGCAGCCCAGACTGGACAGTCAATGAGCAGTTCTTC. It specifies CASSPDWTVNEQFF.

This sequence joins TRBV3-1 (or the pseudogene TRBV3-2) and TRBJ1-6; TRBD1 might be the D (5 bases). Germline CDR1 reads LGHDT; CDR2 reads YNNKEL (reference sequence). Trimming stripped 5 bases from V and 10 bases from J, with 12 bases between. CDR3 length: 13 amino acids. The CDR3 region is CASSINKGSPLHF. The CDR3 nucleotides read TGTGCCAGCAGCATAAACAAGGGGTCACCCCTCCACTTT.

Concerning this clone: This same CDR3 is encoded by further DNA sequences in the sample. CDR3 nucleotide sequence: TGTGCCAGCAGTGGGGACAGGGCAAACACTGAAGCTTTCTTT. This encodes CASSGDRANTEAFF. This chain joins TRBV2 and TRBJ1-1; 9 nucleotides match TRBD1. Germline V CDR1 and CDR2: SNHLY, FYNNEI. CDR3 length equals 14 residues. J gave up 2 bases and V 4 bases, and 2 bases lay outside the gene matches.

This sequence joins TRBV28 and TRBJ1-5; D gene uncertain. The V gene lost 3 bases and the J gene lost 0 bases, with 9 bases spanning the gap. The CDR3 contains 15 residues. Germline values: CDR1 MDHEN, CDR2 SYDVKM. The CDR3 DNA sequence: TGTGCCAGCAGTTTGCCCGGGAGTAGCAATCAGCCCCAGCATTTT. Protein: CASSLPGSSNQPQHF.

The gene calls are TRBV15 and TRBJ1-1; 7 bases agree with TRBD1. Germline lookup yields CDR1 LNHNV and CDR2 YYDKDF (reference sequence). The CDR3 covers 16 residues. The junction had 11 bases not matched to a gene; V was cut back by 3 bases and J by 4 bases. The CDR3 nucleotides are TGTGCCACCAGCAGTACCCAGGGGGTTTGGAGCACTGAAGCTTTCTTT. Protein product: CATSSTQGVWSTEAFF.

This chain links TRBV19 with TRBJ2-3; D may be TRBD2 (7 bases). Trimming pared 6 bases from V and 2 bases from J, leaving 18 bases between. The germline V gene has CDR1 LNHDA and CDR2 SQIVND (reference sequence). CDR3 length: 16 residues. The CDR3 reads CASRRRGGAFTDTQYF. In DNA, the CDR3 is TGTGCCAGTAGACGACGAGGGGGGGCCTTCACAGATACGCAGTATTTT.

The chain uses TRBV11-2 and TRBJ1-1; D is undetermined. CDR3 length: 13 residues. Per the germline V gene, CDR1 is SGHAT and CDR2 is FQNNGV. The V and J ends lost 4 bases and 8 bases respectively, with 14 bases between them. CDR3 loop: CASSSVPGSEAFF. The DNA of the CDR3 is TGTGCCAGCAGCTCGGTACCGGGGTCCGAAGCTTTCTTT.

The chain recombines TRBV7-8 with TRBJ2-2; 8 bases match TRBD2. From germline, CDR1 is SGHVS and CDR2 FQNEAQ. Trimming removed 4 bases from V and 2 bases from J; junction bases left unmatched: 9. The CDR3 has 17 amino acids. The CDR3 here is CASSSLRGDINTGELFF. The DNA of the CDR3 is TGTGCCAGCAGCTCCCTGCGGGGGGACATTAACACCGGGGAGCTGTTTTTT.

The V gene is TRBV6-5, the J gene TRBJ1-2; D perhaps matches TRBD1 (5 bases). Germline loops: CDR1 MNHEY, CDR2 SVGAGI. Trimming took off 4 bases at V and 8 bases at J, with 17 bases between the two ends. This CDR3 has 14 residues. CDR3 amino acids: CASSSSFQGGGYTF. CDR3 sequence (DNA): TGTGCCAGCAGTTCCTCTTTTCAGGGAGGAGGCTACACCTTC.

The CDR3 bases are TGTGCCAGCAGCGGAACAGGGGGTTGGAATCAGCCCCAGCATTTT. Translation: CASSGTGGWNQPQHF. The chain recombines TRBV2 with TRBJ1-5; 8 nucleotides agree with TRBD1. CDR1 and CDR2 (germline): SNHLY, FYNNEI. CDR3 length: 15 residues. Trimming at V came to 6 bases and at J to 4 bases, leaving 8 bases not matched to a gene.

With respect to this clone: This sample includes further DNA sequences coding for the same CDR3. The chain links TRBV30 to TRBJ2-1; D uncertain. The CDR3 has 13 amino acids. The germline gives CDR1 GTSNPN, CDR2 SVGIG (reference sequence). Trimming took off 3 bases at V and 0 bases at J, with 6 bases between the two ends. The CDR3 nucleotides read TGTGCCTGGAGCCCTAGCTCCTACAATGAGCAGTTCTTC. Translated: CAWSPSSYNEQFF.

This chain connects TRBV7-8 to TRBJ1-2; 8 bases map to TRBD1. There are 14 residues in the CDR3. CDR1 and CDR2 (germline): SGHVS, FQNEAQ. V gave up 5 bases and J gave up 2 bases; unmatched junction bases: 4. Written as DNA, the CDR3 is TGTGCCAGCAGCCTTTGGGACAGGAACTATGGCTACACCTTC. Translated, it gives CASSLWDRNYGYTF.

The chain combines TRBV12-5 with TRBJ2-7, with a tentative D call TRBD1 (6 bases). Germline CDR1 and CDR2: LGHNT and FRNRAP. Trimming took off 4 bases at V and 6 bases at J, with 22 bases between the two ends. The CDR3 is 16 residues long. CDR3 nucleotide sequence: TGTGCTAGTGGTTCCACGACCGGGGCCCGAGGGGGCGAGCAGTACTTC. Encoded protein: CASGSTTGARGGEQYF.